Sequencing of this TCR beta chain was carried out in a study of OX40 agonist ivuxolimab in advanced cancers. Study in general: Partial responses, seen in three patients, involved one hepatocellular carcinoma and two cutaneous melanomas.

TCRdb's table, derived via immunoSEQ multiplex PCR, lists solely in-frame clones and lacks some. In the table there are tens of thousands of clones, about 88% of which are singletons. General study results and limits: More expanded clones were found, on average, in CD8+ than in CD4+ T cells. Low levels of normalized T-cell clonal expansion also appeared in some nonresponders. People who partly responded at 0.1-3.0 mg/kg had some of the least clonal expansion seen.

Notes on this clone: As yet, its antigen is unknown.

The TCR sequence derives from an adult with an advanced solid tumor such as melanoma, head and neck, liver or kidney cancer. The material sequenced was CD4+ or CD8+ T cells sorted from blood, taken in a trial of the OX40 agonist ivuxolimab.

The CDR3 reads CASSLAVGETQYF. The CDR3 DNA reads as TGTGCCAGCAGCTTGGCAGTTGGAGAGACCCAGTACTTC. The rearrangement uses TRBV5-4 and TRBJ2-5; the D is unclear. From germline, CDR1 is SGHNT and CDR2 YYREEE (reference sequence). Trimming removed 0 bases from V and 4 bases from J, with 7 bases in between. The CDR3 covers 13 residues. Combining the CDR3 with reference TRBV5-4 and TRBJ2-5 gives the whole variable domain ETGVTQSPTHLIKTRGQQVTLRCSSQSGHNTVSWYQQALGQGPQFIFQYYREEENGRGNFPPRFSGLQFPNYSSELNVNALELDDSALYLCASSLAVGETQYFGPGTRLLVL.